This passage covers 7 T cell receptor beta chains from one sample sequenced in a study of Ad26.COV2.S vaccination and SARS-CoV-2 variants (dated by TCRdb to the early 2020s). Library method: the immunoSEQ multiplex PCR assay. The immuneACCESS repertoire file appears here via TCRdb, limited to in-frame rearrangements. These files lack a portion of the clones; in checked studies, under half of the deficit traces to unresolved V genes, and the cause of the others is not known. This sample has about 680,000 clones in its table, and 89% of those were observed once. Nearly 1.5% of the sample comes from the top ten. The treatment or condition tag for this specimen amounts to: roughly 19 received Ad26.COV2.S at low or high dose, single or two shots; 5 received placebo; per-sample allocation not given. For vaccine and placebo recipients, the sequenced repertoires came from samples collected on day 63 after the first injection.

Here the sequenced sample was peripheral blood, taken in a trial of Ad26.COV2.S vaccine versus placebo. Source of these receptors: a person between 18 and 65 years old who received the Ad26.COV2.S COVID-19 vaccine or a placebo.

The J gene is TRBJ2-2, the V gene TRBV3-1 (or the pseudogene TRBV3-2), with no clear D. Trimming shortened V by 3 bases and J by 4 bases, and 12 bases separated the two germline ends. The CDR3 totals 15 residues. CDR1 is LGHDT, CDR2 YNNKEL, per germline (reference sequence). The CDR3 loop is CASSHRLTITGELFF. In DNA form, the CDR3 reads TGTGCCAGCAGCCATAGACTCACGATCACCGGGGAGCTGTTTTTT.

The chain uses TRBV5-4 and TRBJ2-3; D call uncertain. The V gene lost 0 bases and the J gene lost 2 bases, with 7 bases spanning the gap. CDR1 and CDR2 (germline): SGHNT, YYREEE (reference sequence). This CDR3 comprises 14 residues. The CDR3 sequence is CASSLAVLTDTQYF. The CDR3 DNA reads TGTGCCAGCAGCTTGGCCGTCCTCACAGATACGCAGTATTTT. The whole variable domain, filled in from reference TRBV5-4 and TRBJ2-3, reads ETGVTQSPTHLIKTRGQQVTLRCSSQSGHNTVSWYQQALGQGPQFIFQYYREEENGRGNFPPRFSGLQFPNYSSELNVNALELDDSALYLCASSLAVLTDTQYFGPGTRLTVL.

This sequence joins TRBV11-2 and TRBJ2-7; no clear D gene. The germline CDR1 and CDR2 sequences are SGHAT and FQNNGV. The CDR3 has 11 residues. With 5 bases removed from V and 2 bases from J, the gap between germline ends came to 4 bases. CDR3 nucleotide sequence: TGTGCCAGCAGCGCTCCCTACGAGCAGTACTTC. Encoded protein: CASSAPYEQYF.

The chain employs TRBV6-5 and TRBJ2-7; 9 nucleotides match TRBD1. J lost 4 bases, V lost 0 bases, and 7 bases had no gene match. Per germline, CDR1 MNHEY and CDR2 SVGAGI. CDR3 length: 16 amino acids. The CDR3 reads CASSYSLTGGAYEQYF. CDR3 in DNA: TGTGCCAGCAGTTACTCATTAACAGGGGGCGCGTACGAGCAGTACTTC.

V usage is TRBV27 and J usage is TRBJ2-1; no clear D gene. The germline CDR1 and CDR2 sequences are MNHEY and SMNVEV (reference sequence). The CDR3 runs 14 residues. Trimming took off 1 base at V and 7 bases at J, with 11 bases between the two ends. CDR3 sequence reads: CASSLYPTINEQFF. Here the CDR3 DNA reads TGTGCCAGCAGTTTATACCCTACGATTAATGAGCAGTTCTTC.

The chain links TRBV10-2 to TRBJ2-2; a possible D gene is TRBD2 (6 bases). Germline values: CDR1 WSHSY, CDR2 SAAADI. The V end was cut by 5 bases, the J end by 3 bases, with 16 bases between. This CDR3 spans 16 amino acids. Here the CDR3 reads CASSPPGSPDTGELFF. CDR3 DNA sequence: TGCGCCAGCAGTCCCCCCGGGAGCCCCGACACCGGGGAGCTGTTTTTT.

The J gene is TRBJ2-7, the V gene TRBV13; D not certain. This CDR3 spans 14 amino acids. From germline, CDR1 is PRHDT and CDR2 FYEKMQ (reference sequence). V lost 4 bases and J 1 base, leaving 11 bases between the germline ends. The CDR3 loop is CASSSSTVSYEQYF. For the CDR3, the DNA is TGTGCCAGCAGCTCCTCGACGGTTTCCTACGAGCAGTACTTC.